Below, one T cell receptor beta chain is given with its context. In its sample, this clonotype was seen a few times. There is no known antigen for this receptor. This sequence may be a read error, since a much larger clone differs from it by one base. The data stem from a study of neurological immune-mediated disorders (dated by TCRdb to between 2018 and 2021). As for the study more broadly: The study compared peripheral blood TCR-beta repertoires of HTLV-I-associated myelopathy (HAM/TSP) patients, multiple sclerosis patients and healthy controls using UMI-based sequencing. Longitudinal samples, technical triplicates and paired sorted CD4+ and CD8+ T-cell subsets, alongside PBMC samples, were included among the 90 to 130 TCR-beta libraries. The cohort was made up of 68 subjects, consisting of some 14 HAM/TSP patients, 34 multiple sclerosis patients and 20 healthy controls.

CDR3 length: 16 amino acids, cysteine to phenylalanine. Here the CDR3 DNA is all that survives: 48 bases in frame from base 1. CDR1 and CDR2 are drawn from the germline V gene: SGHRS, YFSETQ. Study-level results and caveats: Across subjects, expanded clones never shared an identical CDR3 amino acid sequence, which suggests that the TCR-beta repertoires in every group were private. TCR clonal expansion was greatest in HAM/TSP patients and smallest in MS patients, who ranked below even healthy controls.

cDNA was synthesized by template-switch 5'RACE using a primer with a 10-nucleotide random unique molecular identifier that tagged each TCR transcript. Every sequencing run yielded over 170 million TCR-beta sequences covering 15-18 subjects. The RNeasy kit was used to extract total RNA. Using the KAPA Real-time Library Amplification kit, TCR-beta VDJ regions were amplified with primers for the TCR constant region and the 5'RACE anchor. Sample indexes and Illumina adaptors were added in a first PCR, and a second PCR then increased library yield. After Ampure bead purification, the TCR product of roughly 650 bp was size-selected on a 2% E-gel SizeSelection system. Before pooling, libraries had their quality checked on a Bioanalyzer, their concentration measured with Qubit, and their quantity determined with the Kapa Library Quantification kit. Libraries were sequenced paired-end 2 x 150 bp on an Illumina HiSeq 2500. To increase sequence diversity, 25-30% phiX was spiked into each library pool. Per the original workflow: Quality-filtered reads were processed with the UMI-based MiGEC pipeline, and over 85% of raw TCR sequences were removed by the MiGEC pipeline during error correction. IMGT germline references were used for aligning VDJ genes, and each clonotype was defined as a unique CDR3 amino acid sequence together with its V-J genes. Clonal expansion, Shannon diversity, and CDR3 relatedness (CalcPairwiseDistances, ClusterSamples) were evaluated with VDJtools, and phylogenetic trees were built with CLCbio workbench. Clones with at least 8 unique UMIs were defined as expanded, with this threshold being based on coefficient-of-variation modelling across technical triplicates. TCRdb handled the public reads itself, with Q25 trimming in fastp and clone calling in MiXCR, and kept productive beta chains. Rows are unified per CDR3 protein, each entry keeping the most common DNA and genes. These V and J calls are TCRdb output, not the study's own analysis. Present in this sample are about 21,000 distinct CDR3 sequences, around 6.2% of which were seen just once. About 45% of the sample lies in the top ten.

Healthy controls were blood bank volunteers in Maryland, USA. TCR libraries for sorted subsets were made from 1 million sorted CD4+ or CD8+ T cells. Peripheral blood was subjected to Ficoll-Hypaque density gradient centrifugation to isolate PBMCs, which were then cryopreserved in liquid nitrogen. Paired sorted CD4+ and CD8+ subsets came from healthy controls, HAM/TSP patients and MS patients. This receptor chain uses TRBV5-1 and TRBJ2-3; the D gene cannot be resolved reliably. Specimen: CD8+ T cells from blood. The receptor was derived from a man aged 18 to 29 in good health. The CDR3 region has the sequence CTSSLDPSGSTDTQYF. In nucleotide form, the sequence is TGCACCAGCAGCTTGGACCCCTCGGGTAGCACAGATACGCAGTATTTT.